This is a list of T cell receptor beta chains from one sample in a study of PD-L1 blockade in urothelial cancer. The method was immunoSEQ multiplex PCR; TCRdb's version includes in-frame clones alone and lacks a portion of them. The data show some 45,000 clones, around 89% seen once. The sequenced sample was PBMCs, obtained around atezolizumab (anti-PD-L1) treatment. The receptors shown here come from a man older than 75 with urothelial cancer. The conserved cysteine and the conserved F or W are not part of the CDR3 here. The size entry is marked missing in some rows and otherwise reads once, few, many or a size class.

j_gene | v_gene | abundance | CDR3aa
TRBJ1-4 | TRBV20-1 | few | SLLDVGRLF
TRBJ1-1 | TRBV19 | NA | ASQRQGTTRMNTEAF
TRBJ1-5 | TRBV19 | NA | ASSSDRVGNQPQH
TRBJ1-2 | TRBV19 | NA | ATTDRGNYGYT
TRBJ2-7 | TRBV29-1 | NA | SVGKTSGRTYEQY
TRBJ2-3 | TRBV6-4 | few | ASSDSIGGAQY
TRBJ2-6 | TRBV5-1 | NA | ASSPAGGTVFSGANVLT
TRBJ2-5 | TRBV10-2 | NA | ASSDTRLETQY
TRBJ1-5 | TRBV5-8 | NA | ASTLDGTGGLEPQH
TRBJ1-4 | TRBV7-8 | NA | ASGGGTSEKLF
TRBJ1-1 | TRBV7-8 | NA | ASSLKQGFGSTEAF
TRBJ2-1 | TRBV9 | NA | ASSVGSGRTRGEQF
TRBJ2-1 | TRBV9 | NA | ASSVSGLAGEQGEQF
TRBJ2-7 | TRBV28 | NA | ASSLLGRWGTGVDEQY
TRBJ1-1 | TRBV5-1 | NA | ASSPGRGSLNTEAF
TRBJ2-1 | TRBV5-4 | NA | ASSGTSGSGYNEQF
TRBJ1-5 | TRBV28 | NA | ASSPLRTGTANQPQH
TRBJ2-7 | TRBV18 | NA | ASSPLPGTSGSSRYEQY
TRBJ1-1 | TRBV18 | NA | ASSPRGNTEAF
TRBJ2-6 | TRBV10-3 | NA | AISEYPKPGANVLT
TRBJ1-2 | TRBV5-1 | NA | ASSLAGRGDGYT
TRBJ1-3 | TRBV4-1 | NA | ASSQAPDRGPGNTIY
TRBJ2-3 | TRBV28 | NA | AISPWGDRATDTQY
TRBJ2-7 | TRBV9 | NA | ASSVPSGGNYEQY
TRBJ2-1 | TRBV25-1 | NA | ASSVGGEQF
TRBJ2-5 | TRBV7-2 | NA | ASSRDRNQETQY
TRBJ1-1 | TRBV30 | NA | AWSLAGNTEAF